This is a list of T cell receptor beta chains from one sample in a study of cytomegalovirus exposure and HLA in healthy donors. Generated by immunoSEQ multiplex PCR, the TCRdb table keeps only in-frame clones and is missing some. In the table there are around 200,000 clones, approximately 83% of which are singletons. Sequencing input: PBMCs. These receptors were taken from a woman aged 45-59 years in good health and CMV-seropositive. The CDR3 runs from the conserved cysteine through the conserved F or W. Fields, in order: J gene, D gene, V gene, clone size, CDR3 DNA, CDR3 protein. A D gene is named only where the DNA matches it firmly. For some rows the clone size is stated as once, few or many, or as a class when expanded; others skip it.

j_gene: TRBJ2-3
d_gene: TRBD1
v_gene: TRBV19
abundance: -
CDR3nt: TGTGCCAGTAGTTCCCCCCTGGGACAGCGCACAGATACGCAGTATTTT
CDR3aa: CASSSPLGQRTDTQYF

j_gene: TRBJ2-1
d_gene: -
v_gene: TRBV7-2
abundance: -
CDR3nt: TGTGCCAGCAGCTTAGTAGGAGGCTACCTCAATGAGCAGTTCTTC
CDR3aa: CASSLVGGYLNEQFF

j_gene: TRBJ2-3
d_gene: -
v_gene: TRBV9
abundance: -
CDR3nt: TGTGCCAGCAGCGTAGCGTCTTATTCTAGCACAGATACGCAGTATTTT
CDR3aa: CASSVASYSSTDTQYF

j_gene: TRBJ1-2
d_gene: TRBD1
v_gene: TRBV2
abundance: -
CDR3nt: TGTGCCAGCAGAGAAGAACCGGGACAGGGGGCGTTGCGTGGCTACACCTTC
CDR3aa: CASREEPGQGALRGYTF

j_gene: TRBJ2-6
d_gene: -
v_gene: TRBV9
abundance: -
CDR3nt: TGTGCCAGCAGCCCCCGTCAGGGTGGGGCCAACGTCCTGACTTTC
CDR3aa: CASSPRQGGANVLTF

j_gene: TRBJ2-1
d_gene: TRBD1
v_gene: TRBV6-5
abundance: -
CDR3nt: TGTGCCAGCAGCCCCGGGACAGGGGTGGTCAATGAGCAGTTCTTC
CDR3aa: CASSPGTGVVNEQFF

j_gene: TRBJ2-3
d_gene: TRBD1
v_gene: TRBV9
abundance: -
CDR3nt: TGTGCCAGCAGCTTCCGACAGGGGTGGACAGATACGCAGTATTTT
CDR3aa: CASSFRQGWTDTQYF

j_gene: TRBJ2-7
d_gene: -
v_gene: TRBV25-1
abundance: -
CDR3nt: TGTGCCAGCAACGTACAGGTGCCCCACGAGCAGTACTTC
CDR3aa: CASNVQVPHEQYF

j_gene: TRBJ1-1
d_gene: TRBD1
v_gene: TRBV5-4
abundance: once
CDR3nt: TGTGCCAGCAGCCAACTCGGACAGGGAAGCACTGAAGCTTTCTTT
CDR3aa: CASSQLGQGSTEAFF

j_gene: TRBJ1-5
d_gene: -
v_gene: TRBV7-6
abundance: -
CDR3nt: TGTGCCAGCAGCTCGGGACAACCAATTTTGCATCAGCCCCAGCATTTT
CDR3aa: CASSSGQPILHQPQHF

j_gene: TRBJ1-4
d_gene: -
v_gene: TRBV6-5
abundance: few
CDR3nt: TGTGCCAGCAGTAACCGGGGAGGGCGAGAAAAACTGTTTTTT
CDR3aa: CASSNRGGREKLFF

j_gene: TRBJ2-7
d_gene: -
v_gene: TRBV5-1
abundance: -
CDR3nt: TGCGCCAGCAGCTCGGCGGGCGGCCGGTGGGAGCAGTACTTC
CDR3aa: CASSSAGGRWEQYF

j_gene: TRBJ2-5
d_gene: -
v_gene: TRBV30
abundance: once
CDR3nt: TGTGCCTGGGAGGGTGGGGTACAAGAGACCCAGTACTTC
CDR3aa: CAWEGGVQETQYF

j_gene: TRBJ2-5
d_gene: TRBD2
v_gene: TRBV5-1
abundance: -
CDR3nt: TGCGCCAGCAGCGGAGAGACTAGCGGGGGTGGGGAGACCCAGTACTTC
CDR3aa: CASSGETSGGGETQYF

j_gene: TRBJ2-3
d_gene: -
v_gene: TRBV30
abundance: -
CDR3nt: TGTGCCTGGATTATGGAGGAGGCTAGCACAGATACGCAGTATTTT
CDR3aa: CAWIMEEASTDTQYF

j_gene: TRBJ2-3
d_gene: -
v_gene: TRBV4-2
abundance: -
CDR3nt: TGTGCCAGCAGCCAAGTCGGCACAGATACGCAGTATTTT
CDR3aa: CASSQVGTDTQYF

j_gene: TRBJ2-1
d_gene: TRBD1
v_gene: TRBV5-1
abundance: -
CDR3nt: TGCGCCAGCAGCCTCAAACGGGACAGGGCTTTCTACAATGAGCAGTTCTTC
CDR3aa: CASSLKRDRAFYNEQFF

j_gene: TRBJ1-2
d_gene: -
v_gene: TRBV19
abundance: -
CDR3nt: TGTGCCAGTAGTCTTGCAGGGCCTGAGGTCGACACCTTC
CDR3aa: CASSLAGPEVDTF

j_gene: TRBJ1-1
d_gene: TRBD1
v_gene: TRBV7-2
abundance: -
CDR3nt: TGTGCCAGCAGCTCCGATTTAGGACAGGGGCCTGAAGCTTTCTTT
CDR3aa: CASSSDLGQGPEAFF

j_gene: TRBJ1-2
d_gene: TRBD1
v_gene: TRBV4-3
abundance: -
CDR3nt: TGCGCCAGCAGCCAAGCCTCAGGGGGAGGCTACACCTTC
CDR3aa: CASSQASGGGYTF

j_gene: TRBJ1-2
d_gene: TRBD1
v_gene: TRBV11-2
abundance: -
CDR3nt: TGTGCCAGCAGCTTAGAAAGGGGACAGAGTTATGGCTACACCTTC
CDR3aa: CASSLERGQSYGYTF

j_gene: TRBJ1-3
d_gene: -
v_gene: TRBV15
abundance: -
CDR3nt: TGTGCCACCAGCAGAAGAGGCGGGGGCCTGGGAGGAAACACCATATATTTT
CDR3aa: CATSRRGGGLGGNTIYF

j_gene: TRBJ1-5
d_gene: -
v_gene: TRBV7-9
abundance: -
CDR3nt: TGTTCCAGCAGCTATGGGGCACAGGGCAATCAGCCCCAGCATTTT
CDR3aa: CSSSYGAQGNQPQHF

j_gene: TRBJ2-7
d_gene: TRBD1
v_gene: TRBV5-6
abundance: -
CDR3nt: TGTGCCAGCAGCTATGGGACAGGGGTTCACGAGCAGTACTTC
CDR3aa: CASSYGTGVHEQYF

j_gene: TRBJ1-2
d_gene: -
v_gene: TRBV7-3
abundance: -
CDR3nt: TGTGCCAGCAGCTTAGAACAGGGCTATGGTTACACCTTC
CDR3aa: CASSLEQGYGYTF

j_gene: TRBJ1-5
d_gene: -
v_gene: TRBV12-5
abundance: -
CDR3nt: TGTGCTAGTGGTTTGTTTACAACAGGGCCAGGCGATCAGCCCCAGCATTTT
CDR3aa: CASGLFTTGPGDQPQHF

j_gene: TRBJ1-2
d_gene: TRBD1
v_gene: TRBV7-9
abundance: -
CDR3nt: TGTGCCAGCAGCCCGCGGGACAGGAGCCCTTTTAACTATGGCTACACCTTC
CDR3aa: CASSPRDRSPFNYGYTF

j_gene: TRBJ1-1
d_gene: -
v_gene: TRBV10-1
abundance: -
CDR3nt: TGCGCCAGCAGTGAGAGACGAAGAGGGGGACGGGAGGACACTGAAGCTTTCTTT
CDR3aa: CASSERRRGGREDTEAFF

j_gene: TRBJ2-3
d_gene: TRBD1
v_gene: TRBV25-1
abundance: once
CDR3nt: TGTGCCAGTTCCTCCGCGGACAGGGTGGGGGATACGCAGTATTTT
CDR3aa: CASSSADRVGDTQYF

j_gene: TRBJ2-3
d_gene: -
v_gene: TRBV10-1
abundance: -
CDR3nt: TGCGCCAGCTCCAACACAGATACGCAGTATTTT
CDR3aa: CASSNTDTQYF

j_gene: TRBJ2-2
d_gene: -
v_gene: TRBV5-1
abundance: -
CDR3nt: TGCGCCAGCAAGACCTGGGGAGATATTAACACCGGGGAGCTGTTTTTT
CDR3aa: CASKTWGDINTGELFF

j_gene: TRBJ1-4
d_gene: -
v_gene: TRBV13
abundance: -
CDR3nt: TGTGCCAGCAGTCGTATTAATGAAAAACTGTTTTTT
CDR3aa: CASSRINEKLFF

j_gene: TRBJ1-1
d_gene: -
v_gene: TRBV5-1
abundance: -
CDR3nt: TGCGCCAGCAGAAGACACCAGAACACTGAAGCTTTCTTT
CDR3aa: CASRRHQNTEAFF

j_gene: TRBJ1-2
d_gene: -
v_gene: TRBV7-2
abundance: -
CDR3nt: TGTGCCACCACAATAGGGGGTGTCTATGGCTACACCTTC
CDR3aa: CATTIGGVYGYTF

j_gene: TRBJ1-2
d_gene: -
v_gene: TRBV29-1
abundance: -
CDR3nt: TGCAGCGTTGAAGATCGCGGGGTCTACTATGGCTACACCTTC
CDR3aa: CSVEDRGVYYGYTF

j_gene: TRBJ2-2
d_gene: TRBD1
v_gene: TRBV6-1
abundance: -
CDR3nt: TGTGCCAGCAGTGAACCACAGGGGGCGGCCGGGGAGCTGTTTTTT
CDR3aa: CASSEPQGAAGELFF

j_gene: TRBJ1-1
d_gene: -
v_gene: TRBV18
abundance: -
CDR3nt: TGTGCCAGCTCGGACAGCATGAACACTGAAGCTTTCTTT
CDR3aa: CASSDSMNTEAFF

j_gene: TRBJ2-2
d_gene: -
v_gene: TRBV27
abundance: -
CDR3nt: TGTGCCAGCAGTTTATCGAGTACCGGGGAGCTGTTTTTT
CDR3aa: CASSLSSTGELFF

j_gene: TRBJ2-2
d_gene: -
v_gene: TRBV5-1
abundance: once
CDR3nt: TGCGCCAGCAGCCAGAGGGTGGACGGGGAGCTGTTTTTT
CDR3aa: CASSQRVDGELFF

j_gene: TRBJ2-7
d_gene: TRBD1
v_gene: TRBV5-1
abundance: -
CDR3nt: TGCGCCAGCAGCCACCCCGACAGGGGATTAACCTACGAGCAGTACTTC
CDR3aa: CASSHPDRGLTYEQYF

j_gene: TRBJ1-2
d_gene: -
v_gene: TRBV7-9
abundance: few
CDR3nt: TGTGCCAGCATTCCCCTCTGGGACTCCAAGACAGCCATGGGGTATGGCTACACCTTC
CDR3aa: CASIPLWDSKTAMGYGYTF

j_gene: TRBJ2-1
d_gene: -
v_gene: TRBV5-1
abundance: -
CDR3nt: TGCGCCAGCAGCTTGTGGGGGCTTAACAATGAGCAGTTCTTC
CDR3aa: CASSLWGLNNEQFF

j_gene: TRBJ2-7
d_gene: TRBD2
v_gene: TRBV19
abundance: -
CDR3nt: TGTGCCAGTAGTATAGATTCGGGAGGACGGGTGCGGTACTTC
CDR3aa: CASSIDSGGRVRYF

j_gene: TRBJ2-3
d_gene: TRBD2
v_gene: TRBV28
abundance: -
CDR3nt: TGTGCCAGCAGTCCTACGGGACTAGGCACAGATACGCAGTATTTT
CDR3aa: CASSPTGLGTDTQYF

j_gene: TRBJ2-5
d_gene: -
v_gene: TRBV2
abundance: -
CDR3nt: TGTGCCAGCAGTGAATATCCGACCCAGTACTTC
CDR3aa: CASSEYPTQYF

j_gene: TRBJ2-7
d_gene: TRBD1
v_gene: TRBV7-2
abundance: -
CDR3nt: TGTGCCAGCAGCTCAGACAGGGGACTCTACGAGCAGTACTTC
CDR3aa: CASSSDRGLYEQYF

j_gene: TRBJ1-1
d_gene: -
v_gene: TRBV4-3
abundance: few
CDR3nt: TGCGCCAGCAGCCAAGTAACAGGAAGAACTGAAGCTTTCTTT
CDR3aa: CASSQVTGRTEAFF

j_gene: TRBJ1-3
d_gene: -
v_gene: TRBV29-1
abundance: -
CDR3nt: TGCAGCGTTGGGGTTGACCGGGACACCATATATTTT
CDR3aa: CSVGVDRDTIYF